This T cell receptor (beta chain) was sequenced in a study of Siglec-9 on CD8 T cells in melanoma. Assay used: immunoSEQ multiplex PCR; TCRdb lists only in-frame clones, some missing. This table holds roughly 35,000 clones, 80% to 85% found once. A remark on this clone: Its antigen is still unknown.

The CDR3 extends over 19 amino acids. Study findings and constraints: An effector memory CD8+ subset marked by Siglec-9 reportedly appeared to gather in melanoma.

The sample comprised Siglec-9- CD8+ T cells sorted from blood. The chain uses TRBV21-1 and TRBJ2-1; whether TRBD2, the table's D call, matches the DNA was not checked. TRBV21-1 is listed as a pseudogene. The receptor's source is a human donor in good health. The CDR3 DNA sequence: TGTGCCAGCAGCACACAACTTCCGACTAGCGGAAGCTACTGGGATGAGCAGTTCTTC. Encoded protein: CASSTQLPTSGSYWDEQFF.